This T cell receptor (beta chain) was captured by sequencing in a study of vaccination and CD4 T cells after COVID-19. Study-wide results and caveats: Only after vaccination were a median about 87% of convalescents' reactive clones seen.

The treatment is: approximately 9-day PBMC culture with coronavirus spike peptide pools or control peptides (ViraFEST assay). Antigen-specific T cell expansion with peptide pools preceded TCR sequencing in the ViraFEST approach. Of note for this clonotype: The antigen remains undetermined.

Sequencing of DNA taken from cultured CD4+ T cells relied on the Oncomine TCR Beta short-read assay. Each CDR3 protein gets one entry after TCRdb re-called the PCR reads with MiXCR. The table includes some 10,000 distinct CDR3 sequences, 30% to 35% detected once. V was shortened by 0 bases and J by 4 bases, with 13 bases between the two germline ends. Germline lookup yields CDR1 LNHNV and CDR2 YYDKDF (reference sequence). This CDR3 is built from 16 residues. This clonotype originated in a human donor who had recovered from COVID-19. Sequenced here: CD4+ T cells from blood, cultured in vitro, sampled after SARS-CoV-2 vaccination. The chain joins TRBV15 to TRBJ1-5; D gene unclear. CDR3 bases: TGTGCCACCAGCAGAGATGTCCGGGTCCGGAATCAGCCCCAGCATTTT. Translated: CATSRDVRVRNQPQHF.